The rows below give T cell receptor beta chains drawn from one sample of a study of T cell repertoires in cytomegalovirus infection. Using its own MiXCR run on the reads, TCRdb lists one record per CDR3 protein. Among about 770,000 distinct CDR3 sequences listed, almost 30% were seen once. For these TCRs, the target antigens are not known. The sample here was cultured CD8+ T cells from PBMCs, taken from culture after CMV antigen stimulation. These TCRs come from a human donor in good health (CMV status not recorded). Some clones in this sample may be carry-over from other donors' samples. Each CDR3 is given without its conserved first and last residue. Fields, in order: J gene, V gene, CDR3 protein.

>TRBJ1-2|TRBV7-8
ASSLDTAGYT
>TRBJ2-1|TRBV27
ASSLTQGGFGEQF
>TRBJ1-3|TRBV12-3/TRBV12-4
ASRSLDRVKGNTIY
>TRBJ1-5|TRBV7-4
ASSLGVGRTENQPQH
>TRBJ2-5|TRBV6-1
ASRTGSGQETQY
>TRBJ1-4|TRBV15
ATSRDERRGEKLF
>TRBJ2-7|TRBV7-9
ASNPEDRVNGSRYEQY
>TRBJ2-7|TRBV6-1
ASSVRQSSYEQY
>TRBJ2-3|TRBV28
ASSVSTGADTQY
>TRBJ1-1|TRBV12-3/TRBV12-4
ASSLVGSGVTNTEAF
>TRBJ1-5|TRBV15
ATSRDRAGNQPQH
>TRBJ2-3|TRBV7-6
ASSFSAVAGASTDTQY
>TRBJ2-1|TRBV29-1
SVEGGGSFSYNEQF